The clone carrying this TCR beta chain was seen at least ten times. The antigen is undetermined. This CDR3 is built from 12 residues. Trimming took off 4 bases at V and 4 bases at J, with 5 bases between the two ends. This sample is part of a study of T cells in Graves' hyperthyroidism and ophthalmopathy. Amplification targeted TCR beta CDR3 regions from RNA transcripts. The HTBI primer set was used in a first-round RT-PCR of the TCR CDR3. TCRdb re-called the multiplex PCR reads with MiXCR, one entry per CDR3 protein. Here the sample spans 410,000 or so distinct CDR3 sequences, around 15% being singletons. Whole-study findings and limits: Expanded thyroid clonotypes (above 0.001) were mostly also found in blood. From stable hyperthyroidism, ophthalmopathy was separated by a 13 V-J model.

The clonotype originates from a man aged 18 to 30 with Graves' ophthalmopathy. V gene TRBV12-3 or TRBV12-4 combines with J gene TRBJ2-1, with D perhaps TRBD1 or TRBD2 (5 bases each). Sample: blood. The DNA of the CDR3 is TGTGCCAGCAGTTGGGGGTACAATGAGCAGTTCTTC. It codes for CASSWGYNEQFF.